The 8 T cell receptor beta chains reported below all come from one sample, sequenced in a study of early T cells in non-severe SARS-CoV-2 infection. Each CDR3 protein is one row after TCRdb ran MiXCR on the 5' RACE reads. The table has 55,000 to 85,000 distinct CDR3 sequences, around 12% seen once. Input material: whole blood. The source of these receptors is an adult who was a healthcare worker with PCR-confirmed SARS-CoV-2 infection or an uninfected control (not recorded which).

Ten or more counts support this clonotype. The chain combines TRBV7-8 with TRBJ2-5; possible D gene TRBD2, 5 bases. Germline lookup yields CDR1 SGHVS and CDR2 FQNEAQ. The CDR3 runs to 13 residues. Trimming stripped 4 bases from V and 3 bases from J, with 9 bases between. The CDR3 DNA sequence: TGTGCCAGCAGCTCGGGATCCAAAGAGACCCAGTACTTC. Translating it yields CASSSGSKETQYF.

This rearrangement joins TRBV7-6 to TRBJ2-7; maybe TRBD2 (5 bases). Trimming took off 0 bases at V and 4 bases at J, with 13 bases between the two ends. Per the germline V gene, CDR1 is SGHVS and CDR2 is FNYEAQ. This CDR3 spans 15 amino acids. The CDR3 DNA follows: TGTGCCAGCAGCTTAGCGGGCGGGCCTATATACGAGCAGTACTTC. This translates into CASSLAGGPIYEQYF.

Worth noting for this clonotype: A much larger clone sits a single nucleotide away, making a read error possible. The J gene is TRBJ2-5, the V gene TRBV7-9; TRBD1 agrees at 7 bases. Germline CDR1 reads SEHNR; CDR2 reads FQNEAQ (reference sequence). The CDR3 spans 14 residues. In DNA, the CDR3 is TGTGACAGCAGCTCTACAGGGGAGCAAGAGACCCAGTACTTC. It translates to CDSSSTGEQETQYF. The whole variable domain, remainder taken from reference TRBV7-9 and TRBJ2-5, is DTGVSQNPRHKITKRGQNVTFRCDPISEHNRLYWYRQTLGQGPEFLTYFQNEAQLEKSRLLSDRFSAERPKGSFSTLEIQRTEQGDSAMYLCDSSSTGEQETQYFGPGTRLLVL.

The sample holds many counts of this clonotype. This chain uses TRBV2 with TRBJ2-1; D is possibly TRBD1 (6 bases). CDR1 is SNHLY and CDR2 is FYNNEI in the germline V gene. The CDR3 loop spans 15 amino acids. V was trimmed by 1 base and J by 0 bases, leaving 7 bases between them. The chain's CDR3 is CASSEGGGSYNEQFF. The DNA for the CDR3 is TGTGCCAGCAGTGAAGGAGGGGGCTCCTACAATGAGCAGTTCTTC.

This clonotype has at least ten counts. The V gene is TRBV7-2, the J gene TRBJ1-5, with TRBD1 identical over 7 bases. V was pared by 3 bases and J by 0 bases, with 5 bases of the junction left unmatched. This CDR3 is 16 amino acids long. Germline CDR1 SGHTA, CDR2 FQGNSA. The CDR3 here is CASSFGTAYSNQPQHF. The CDR3 bases are TGTGCCAGCAGCTTCGGGACAGCCTATAGCAATCAGCCCCAGCATTTT.

This clonotype showed up many times. The chain couples TRBV3-1 to TRBJ1-6; the match to TRBD1 covers 9 bases. V trimming: 4 bases; J trimming: 8 bases; junction bases outside the gene matches: 6. The CDR3 is made up of 15 amino acids. The germline V gene has CDR1 LGHDT and CDR2 YNNKEL (reference sequence). The CDR3 bases are TGTGCCAGCAGCCCTGGGAACAGGGGGCATTCACCCCTCCACTTT. This sequence encodes CASSPGNRGHSPLHF.

This chain connects TRBV18 to TRBJ1-6, with D perhaps matching TRBD1 (6 bases). The CDR3 is 14 residues long. CDR1 is KGHSH and CDR2 is LQKENI in the germline V gene. V was pared by 2 bases and J by 8 bases, with 10 bases between. The CDR3 loop reads CASSPAGGDSPLHF. CDR3 sequence (DNA): TGTGCCAGCTCACCAGCGGGGGGCGATTCACCCCTCCACTTT.

The chain has TRBV7-9 and TRBJ2-1; maybe TRBD1 (6 bases). Trimming stripped 4 bases from V and 7 bases from J, with 11 bases between. The CDR3 runs to 13 residues. Germline CDR1 reads SEHNR; CDR2 reads FQNEAQ (reference sequence). CDR3 coding DNA: TGTGCCAGCAGCTGGGAACAGGGAAATGAGCAGTTCTTC. Protein product: CASSWEQGNEQFF.